Listed below are T cell receptor beta chains from one sample, sequenced in a study of response to subunit inactivated influenza vaccine. TCRdb analysed the RT-PCR reads with MiXCR anew, one entry per CDR3 protein. The repertoire holds 550,000 to 650,000 distinct CDR3 sequences, about 10% seen once, with roughly 10% in the top ten. The input for sequencing was PBMCs from blood, taken on the day of vaccination. Receptors were obtained from a man in his fifties or sixties who received an inactivated influenza vaccine. CDR3s include the opening cysteine and the closing phenylalanine or tryptophan.

v_call cdr3_aa
TRBV9 CASSGLQGPQETQYF
TRBV12-3/TRBV12-4 CASSSPEYSNQPQHF
TRBV5-5 CASSLYRDNSNQPQHF
TRBV5-1 CASSPQPSNEKLFF
TRBV28 CASSRSPRGIEFF
TRBV7-2 CASSFTGANREQFF
TRBV5-1 CASSQLLNEQFF
TRBV7-8 CASSLGGGRDTGELFF
TRBV12-3/TRBV12-4 CASSRTAGELFF
TRBV3-1 CASSQSAVEGLKTGDEQFF
TRBV20-1 CSATTSPETQYF
TRBV29-1 CSVTDPIGPYEQYF
TRBV30 CAWSGRNYEQYF
TRBV11-1 CASSLQGGRPSGYTF
TRBV9 CASSVGTGLSYEQYF
TRBV6-2/TRBV6-3 CASTNSREELYNEQFF
TRBV20-1 CSAKPLAGGGTDTQYF
TRBV4-2 CASSSGGEGRETQYF
TRBV7-9 CANGQMNTEAFF
TRBV24-1 CATSPGTSYYNEQFF
TRBV20-1 CSALTGANYNEQFF
TRBV7-2 CASGSRGGRNYNEQFF
TRBV11-2 CASSLVEGKKNIQYF
TRBV6-1 CASTPSQFYSGANVLTF
TRBV15 CATSRRTSGFQETQYF
TRBV4-2 CASSQEGTGSSGNTIYF
TRBV5-1 CASSLAPGTMNTEAFF
TRBV20-1 CSAREFAGYEQYF
TRBV20-1 CSARVPLRGTGELFF
TRBV27 CASSFGTGNQPQHF
TRBV15 CATSRDLAGGPVEQFF
TRBV11-2 CASLLGRLNTEAFF
TRBV4-1 CASRYRGPYEQYF
TRBV7-9 CASSISDSSNQPQHF
TRBV21-1 CASSKGGGGGLGNEQYF
TRBV7-2 CASSQLAGVWETQYF
TRBV5-5 CASSLAGHSRTEAFF
TRBV27 CASSRIGVSTDTQYF
TRBV12-3/TRBV12-4 CAVGAGGSQETQYF
TRBV11-2 CASSLVRSDRGSEKLFF
TRBV7-2 CASRPGRGGTEAFF
TRBV11-2 CASSLGAQRTTDTQYF
TRBV19 CASSPDPVGVAGTSYNEQFF
TRBV7-9 CASSPVVEKLFF
TRBV3-1 CASSQVRGRGSGANVLTF